The rows below give T cell receptor beta chains drawn from one sample of a study of T cells in Graves' hyperthyroidism and ophthalmopathy. TCRdb reprocessed the multiplex PCR reads via MiXCR and lists one record per CDR3 protein. The table lists hundreds of thousands of distinct CDR3 sequences, around 20% of them singletons. Sequenced material: blood. Every receptor here comes from a man between 25 and 39 years old with Graves' ophthalmopathy. Each CDR3 is given without its conserved first and last residue. Fields, in order: CDR3 length, D gene, V gene, CDR3 protein. A D gene is named only where the DNA matches it firmly.

len: 13
d_gene: NA
v_gene: TRBV18
CDR3aa: ASSPGRQVPYGYT

len: 13
d_gene: NA
v_gene: TRBV4-2
CDR3aa: ASSQDTGLNTEAF

len: 11
d_gene: NA
v_gene: TRBV7-2
CDR3aa: ASSLSRPYEQY

len: 13
d_gene: TRBD1
v_gene: TRBV2
CDR3aa: ASSERTGADSPLH

len: 9
d_gene: NA
v_gene: TRBV18
CDR3aa: ASSRGNEQF

len: 13
d_gene: TRBD1
v_gene: TRBV18
CDR3aa: ASSQRTGQTYEQY

len: 13
d_gene: NA
v_gene: TRBV11-2
CDR3aa: ASSSNHGSTDTQY

len: 13
d_gene: NA
v_gene: TRBV12-3/TRBV12-4
CDR3aa: ASSLSGPRLGELF

len: 11
d_gene: TRBD1
v_gene: TRBV3-1
CDR3aa: ASRPDRDEKLF

len: 13
d_gene: NA
v_gene: TRBV2
CDR3aa: ASSEIPTEPYEQY

len: 11
d_gene: TRBD1
v_gene: TRBV28
CDR3aa: AIRDSLTYEQY

len: 12
d_gene: NA
v_gene: TRBV28
CDR3aa: ASSPFGGGEKLF

len: 13
d_gene: NA
v_gene: TRBV6-2/TRBV6-3
CDR3aa: ASSSRPGGSNIQY

len: 14
d_gene: NA
v_gene: TRBV19
CDR3aa: ASSIDGTAFNQPQH

len: 14
d_gene: NA
v_gene: TRBV4-3
CDR3aa: ASSQDPDSPYNEQF

len: 12
d_gene: NA
v_gene: TRBV20-1
CDR3aa: SARSGPLIHEQY

len: 10
d_gene: NA
v_gene: TRBV7-9
CDR3aa: ASSRSGNEQF

len: 12
d_gene: TRBD1
v_gene: TRBV10-3
CDR3aa: AISVRGQGDEQF

len: 10
d_gene: NA
v_gene: TRBV11-2
CDR3aa: ASSFRGLSKF

len: 10
d_gene: NA
v_gene: TRBV20-1
CDR3aa: SARGRRETQY

len: 13
d_gene: TRBD1
v_gene: TRBV28
CDR3aa: ASSFFQGAGSETF

len: 10
d_gene: NA
v_gene: TRBV14
CDR3aa: ASSQVPPDAF

len: 14
d_gene: NA
v_gene: TRBV9
CDR3aa: ASSVAQTSSYNEQF

len: 10
d_gene: NA
v_gene: TRBV30
CDR3aa: AATSGANVLT

len: 14
d_gene: TRBD2
v_gene: TRBV28
CDR3aa: ASSLPGAGGSNIQY

len: 13
d_gene: NA
v_gene: TRBV6-5
CDR3aa: ASSYSRALSTEAF

len: 13
d_gene: NA
v_gene: TRBV24-1
CDR3aa: ATSDPGTATSLQY

len: 14
d_gene: TRBD2
v_gene: TRBV4-1
CDR3aa: ASSQLLAGGRDEQY

len: 12
d_gene: NA
v_gene: TRBV3-1
CDR3aa: ASSQDVSSYEQY

len: 13
d_gene: NA
v_gene: TRBV28
CDR3aa: ASRSGSSGDEKLF

len: 12
d_gene: NA
v_gene: TRBV12-3/TRBV12-4
CDR3aa: ASTLLVGSYGYT

len: 11
d_gene: NA
v_gene: TRBV29-1
CDR3aa: SVEQPSYNEQF

len: 10
d_gene: NA
v_gene: TRBV7-2
CDR3aa: ASSNLGYTQY

len: 11
d_gene: NA
v_gene: TRBV6-1
CDR3aa: ATPLPQGGGYT

len: 11
d_gene: NA
v_gene: TRBV20-1
CDR3aa: SARRPSSYEQY

len: 14
d_gene: NA
v_gene: TRBV6-5
CDR3aa: ASSSAGFLGEYGYT

len: 12
d_gene: NA
v_gene: TRBV4-2
CDR3aa: ASSQGEYTDTQY

len: 15
d_gene: NA
v_gene: TRBV4-1
CDR3aa: ASSPAGFAGAEETQY

len: 14
d_gene: TRBD2
v_gene: TRBV28
CDR3aa: ASSLESGRAVDTQY

len: 13
d_gene: TRBD1
v_gene: TRBV29-1
CDR3aa: SVAPGTGHQETQY